These T cell receptor beta chains were read from a single sample in a study of T cells after yellow fever vaccination. A single record per CDR3 protein comes from TCRdb applying MiXCR to the 5' RACE reads. The sample carries some 120,000 distinct CDR3 sequences, 7.4% recorded once. The sequencing here drew on CD4+ T cells sorted from PBMCs, taken 10 days after the first yellow fever vaccination. The receptors stem from a man between 18 and 35 years old who received the YFV17D yellow fever vaccine. Each CDR3 is given with its conserved first and last residue. D genes are given only for firm matches. Expanded clones are given a class, and other clones once, few, many or no size at all.

j_call v_call d_call clone_size cdr3_aa cdr3_nt
TRBJ2-1 TRBV19 - many CASSRQVNEQFF TGTGCCAGTAGTAGACAGGTAAATGAGCAGTTCTTC
TRBJ2-5 TRBV7-2 - - CASSLAWRETQYF TGTGCCAGCAGCTTAGCGTGGCGAGAGACCCAGTACTTC
TRBJ2-5 TRBV7-2 TRBD2 many CASSSPLAGGETQYF TGTGCCAGCAGCTCGCCACTAGCGGGGGGAGAGACCCAGTACTTC
TRBJ1-1 TRBV5-1 TRBD1 many CASSQDRDTEAFF TGCGCCAGCAGCCAGGACAGGGACACTGAAGCTTTCTTT
TRBJ2-4 TRBV29-1 TRBD2 many CSVASGGNIQYF TGCAGCGTTGCCAGCGGGGGAAACATTCAGTACTTC
TRBJ1-2 TRBV5-5 - many CASRYAGSTNYGYTF TGTGCCAGCAGATATGCAGGGTCTACTAACTATGGCTACACCTTC
TRBJ1-2 TRBV4-3 - many CASSQDWGVGYTF TGCGCCAGCAGCCAAGATTGGGGGGTGGGCTACACCTTC
TRBJ1-4 TRBV4-3 - few CASSHAPGMDNEKLFF TGCGCCAGCAGCCACGCACCCGGGATGGATAATGAAAAACTGTTTTTT
TRBJ2-4 TRBV7-2 - few CASSPEGRGNIQYF TGTGCCAGCAGCCCTGAGGGGCGCGGAAACATTCAGTACTTC
TRBJ2-3 TRBV11-3 TRBD2 - CASSAGGGDTQYF TGTGCCAGCAGCGCGGGGGGGGGAGATACGCAGTATTTT
TRBJ2-2 TRBV7-2 TRBD2 many CASSRGSGGDTGELFF TGTGCCAGCAGCCGTGGGTCGGGGGGGGACACCGGGGAGCTGTTTTTT
TRBJ1-1 TRBV30 - many CAWSGPPNRIGAFF TGTGCCTGGAGTGGTCCTCCTAACAGGATTGGAGCTTTCTTT
TRBJ2-3 TRBV12-3/TRBV12-4 - many CASSAQGPDTQYF TGTGCCAGCAGCGCTCAGGGGCCAGATACGCAGTATTTT
TRBJ1-4 TRBV20-1 - many CSASATNEKLFF TGCAGTGCTAGTGCAACTAATGAAAAACTGTTTTTT
TRBJ2-2 TRBV4-1 TRBD1 many CASSPPTGGITGELFF TGCGCCAGCAGCCCTCCGACAGGGGGCATCACCGGGGAGCTGTTTTTT
TRBJ2-2 TRBV7-9 - many CASSFTGTRAGELFF TGTGCCAGCAGCTTTACGGGGACACGCGCCGGGGAGCTGTTTTTT
TRBJ1-2 TRBV12-3/TRBV12-4 - many CAGGARGRGYTF TGTGCCGGGGGAGCCAGGGGACGTGGCTACACCTTC
TRBJ1-2 TRBV5-1 - once CASSSGQGESSGYTF TGCGCCAGCAGCTCTGGTCAGGGCGAATCGAGTGGCTACACCTTC
TRBJ1-1 TRBV18 - many CASSPTGTRTEAFF TGTGCCAGCTCACCCACAGGGACGCGCACTGAAGCTTTCTTT
TRBJ2-5 TRBV9 - many CASSPGTSGQETQYF TGTGCCAGCAGCCCCGGGACATCGGGACAAGAGACCCAGTACTTC
TRBJ1-3 TRBV20-1 - many CSARVLSGNTIYF TGCAGTGCTAGGGTACTCTCTGGAAACACCATATATTTT
TRBJ2-1 TRBV5-1 - few CASSLYKGSQGEQFF TGCGCCAGCAGCCTATACAAGGGTTCACAAGGCGAGCAGTTCTTC
TRBJ2-5 TRBV12-3/TRBV12-4 - many CASSVGAEETQYF TGTGCCAGCAGTGTAGGGGCAGAGGAGACCCAGTACTTC
TRBJ2-5 TRBV6-2/TRBV6-3 TRBD2 - CASSRLAQETQYF TGTGCCAGCAGTAGACTAGCGCAAGAGACCCAGTACTTC
TRBJ2-5 TRBV6-1 - many CASNRGSARETQYF TGTGCCAGCAACCGGGGAAGCGCCCGGGAGACCCAGTACTTC
TRBJ2-1 TRBV20-1 - many CSARDKDPNWQFF TGCAGTGCTAGAGATAAGGACCCCAATTGGCAGTTCTTC
TRBJ1-2 TRBV19 - many CASRGSGFRRYGYTF TGTGCCAGTAGGGGATCAGGGTTTCGGCGCTATGGCTACACCTTC
TRBJ1-1 TRBV7-6 - many CASSPNRFLEAFF TGTGCCAGCAGCCCCAACAGGTTCCTTGAAGCTTTCTTT
TRBJ1-3 TRBV9 - many CASSVGEQAGGRNTIYF TGTGCCAGCAGCGTAGGTGAACAGGCTGGGGGTCGAAACACCATATATTTT
TRBJ1-4 TRBV7-2 - many CASSPRPTQGEKLFF TGTGCCAGCAGCCCCAGACCAACCCAGGGTGAAAAACTGTTTTTT
TRBJ2-7 TRBV19 - few CASSMDEGYEQYF TGTGCCAGTAGTATGGATGAGGGCTACGAGCAGTACTTC
TRBJ2-2 TRBV5-6 TRBD1 few CASSADRPGELFF TGTGCCAGCAGCGCGGACAGGCCGGGGGAGCTGTTTTTT
TRBJ2-7 TRBV5-1 TRBD1 few CASSSGQGTLLPYEQYF TGCGCCAGCAGCTCCGGACAGGGGACTCTCCTACCCTACGAGCAGTACTTC
TRBJ1-6 TRBV28 - many CAARTRHSPLHF TGTGCCGCTCGGACTCGGCATTCACCCCTCCACTTT
TRBJ2-1 TRBV12-3/TRBV12-4 - few CASSLGIRDPRFF TGTGCCAGCAGTTTAGGGATACGGGATCCCCGATTCTTC
TRBJ2-2 TRBV7-9 TRBD2 many CASSLGLAGSTGELFF TGTGCCAGCAGCCTCGGACTAGCGGGGAGCACCGGGGAGCTGTTTTTT
TRBJ2-3 TRBV6-5 - few CASSYSGSTDTQYF TGTGCCAGCAGTTACTCGGGGTCCACAGATACGCAGTATTTT
TRBJ1-2 TRBV4-2 - many CASSQYFQAGGSGGYTF TGTGCCAGCAGCCAATACTTCCAAGCGGGGGGTAGTGGTGGCTACACCTTC
TRBJ1-2 TRBV29-1 - many CSVAQRQHYGYTF TGCAGCGTTGCCCAACGACAACACTATGGCTACACCTTC
TRBJ2-3 TRBV5-4 - few CASSFGLALTDTQYF TGTGCCAGCAGCTTTGGCCTAGCGCTCACAGATACGCAGTATTTT
TRBJ2-2 TRBV7-9 TRBD2 many CASSGGPPASGGAVHTGELFF TGTGCCAGCAGCGGAGGACCCCCGGCTAGCGGGGGGGCCGTTCACACCGGGGAGCTGTTTTTT
TRBJ2-1 TRBV29-1 - many CSGRYTEQFF TGCAGCGGACGGTATACTGAGCAGTTCTTC
TRBJ2-3 TRBV7-6 TRBD2 many CASSPRIAGGGTDTQYF TGTGCCAGCAGCCCCAGGATAGCGGGGGGAGGTACAGATACGCAGTATTTT
TRBJ1-1 TRBV5-4 TRBD1 few CATVDRGTSHTEAFF TGTGCCACCGTGGACAGGGGGACCTCCCACACTGAAGCTTTCTTT
TRBJ1-1 TRBV18 TRBD1 many CASSPRDRGTEAFF TGTGCCAGCTCACCCCGGGACAGGGGGACTGAAGCTTTCTTT
TRBJ2-3 TRBV9 TRBD2 many CASSVVAGGADTQYF TGTGCCAGCAGCGTAGTAGCGGGGGGCGCAGATACGCAGTATTTT
TRBJ2-2 TRBV12-3/TRBV12-4 - many CASKVQPFTGELFF TGTGCCAGCAAGGTACAACCGTTCACCGGGGAGCTGTTTTTT
TRBJ1-1 TRBV24-1 - many CATSDFRGTTFF TGTGCCACCAGTGATTTTCGGGGGACAACTTTCTTT
TRBJ2-5 TRBV20-1 TRBD1 many CSMKDRGETQYF TGCAGCATGAAGGACAGGGGAGAGACCCAGTACTTC
TRBJ2-1 TRBV11-2 TRBD2 many CASSLEGTSGAYNEQFF TGTGCCAGCAGCTTAGAAGGGACTAGCGGGGCCTACAATGAGCAGTTCTTC
TRBJ1-2 TRBV6-2/TRBV6-3 - many CASSYSGYGYTF TGTGCCAGCAGTTACTCTGGGTATGGCTACACCTTC
TRBJ1-3 TRBV5-1 - many CAFHPGQWRNTIYF TGCGCCTTCCACCCGGGACAATGGAGAAACACCATATATTTT
TRBJ2-2 TRBV2 TRBD2 - CAFSSGLAGGSNTGELFF TGTGCCTTCAGCTCCGGACTAGCGGGGGGCTCGAACACCGGGGAGCTGTTTTTT
TRBJ2-1 TRBV5-8 - few CASSLNSRDNEQFF TGTGCCAGCAGCTTGAATTCCAGGGATAATGAGCAGTTCTTC
TRBJ1-3 TRBV5-1 - many CASSPGVYSGNTIYF TGCGCCAGCAGCCCAGGGGTCTACTCTGGAAACACCATATATTTT
TRBJ1-1 TRBV6-5 - many CASSYYPRRNTEAFF TGTGCCAGCAGTTACTACCCACGGCGGAACACTGAAGCTTTCTTT
TRBJ2-5 TRBV6-1 TRBD2 few CASRWGRTSGQETQYF TGTGCCAGCAGATGGGGTCGGACTAGCGGCCAAGAGACCCAGTACTTC
TRBJ2-1 TRBV6-2/TRBV6-3 - many CASSYYRLSSYNEQFF TGTGCCAGCAGTTACTATAGGCTAAGCTCCTACAATGAGCAGTTCTTC